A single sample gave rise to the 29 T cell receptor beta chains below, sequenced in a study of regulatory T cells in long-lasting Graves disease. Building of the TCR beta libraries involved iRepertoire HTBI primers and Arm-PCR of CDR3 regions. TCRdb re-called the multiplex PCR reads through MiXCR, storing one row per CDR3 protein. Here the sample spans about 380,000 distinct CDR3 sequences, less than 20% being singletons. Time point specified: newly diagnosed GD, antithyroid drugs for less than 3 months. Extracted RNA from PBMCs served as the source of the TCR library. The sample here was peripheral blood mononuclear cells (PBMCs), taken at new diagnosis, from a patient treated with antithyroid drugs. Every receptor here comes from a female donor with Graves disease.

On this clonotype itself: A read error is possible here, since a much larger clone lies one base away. CDR3 loop: CASSLYLGDRWLGHEQHF. The CDR3 DNA is TGTGCCAGCAGTTTATATCTCGGGGACAGGTGGTTGGGCCACGAGCAGCACTTC. The chain joins TRBV28 to TRBJ2-7, with TRBD1 matching over 8 bases. The CDR3 is 18 residues long. Germline V CDR1 and CDR2: MDHEN, SYDVKM.

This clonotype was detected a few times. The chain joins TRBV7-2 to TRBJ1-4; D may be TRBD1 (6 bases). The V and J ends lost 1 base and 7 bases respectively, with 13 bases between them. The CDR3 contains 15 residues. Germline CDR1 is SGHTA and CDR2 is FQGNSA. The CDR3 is CASSLEVGGGEKLFF. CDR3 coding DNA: TGTGCCAGCAGCTTAGAAGTAGGGGGAGGTGAAAAACTGTTTTTT.

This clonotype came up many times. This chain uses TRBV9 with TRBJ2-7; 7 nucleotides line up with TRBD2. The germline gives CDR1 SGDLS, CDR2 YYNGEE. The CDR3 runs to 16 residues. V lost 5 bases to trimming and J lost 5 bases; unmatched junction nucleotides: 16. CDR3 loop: CASSPPAMAGVDEQYF. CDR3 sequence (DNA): TGTGCCAGCAGTCCCCCGGCTATGGCGGGAGTGGACGAGCAGTACTTC.

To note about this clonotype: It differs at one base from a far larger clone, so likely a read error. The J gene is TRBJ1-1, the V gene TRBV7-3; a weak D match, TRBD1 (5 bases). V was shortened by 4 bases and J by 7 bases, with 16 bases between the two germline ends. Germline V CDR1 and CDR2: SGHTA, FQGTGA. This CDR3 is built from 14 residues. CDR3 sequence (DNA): TGTGCCAGCAGCTACCACGGGGACGGGATTGAAGCTTTCTTT. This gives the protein CASSYHGDGIEAFF.

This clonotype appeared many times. CDR3 in amino acids: CAWTDRGKEKLFF. CDR3 nucleotides: TGTGCCTGGACTGACAGGGGGAAAGAAAAACTGTTTTTT. The chain couples TRBV30 to TRBJ1-4; 9 bases align to TRBD1. V lost 4 bases, J lost 8 bases, and 5 bases stayed unmatched. The germline CDR1 and CDR2 sequences are GTSNPN and SVGIG (reference sequence). The CDR3 has 13 residues. Based on the CDR3 plus reference TRBV30 and TRBJ1-4, the full variable domain is SQTIHQWPATLVQPVGSPLSLECTVEGTSNPNLYWYRQAAGRGLQLLFYSVGIGQISSEVPQNLSASRPQDRQFILSSKKLLLSDSGFYLCAWTDRGKEKLFFGSGTQLSVL.

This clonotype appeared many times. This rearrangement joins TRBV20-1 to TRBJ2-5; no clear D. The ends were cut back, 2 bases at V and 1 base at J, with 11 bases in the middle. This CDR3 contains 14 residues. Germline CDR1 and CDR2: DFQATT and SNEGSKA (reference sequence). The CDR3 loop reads CSARRAQLQETQYF. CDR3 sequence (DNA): TGCAGTGCTAGAAGGGCCCAGCTCCAAGAGACCCAGTACTTC.

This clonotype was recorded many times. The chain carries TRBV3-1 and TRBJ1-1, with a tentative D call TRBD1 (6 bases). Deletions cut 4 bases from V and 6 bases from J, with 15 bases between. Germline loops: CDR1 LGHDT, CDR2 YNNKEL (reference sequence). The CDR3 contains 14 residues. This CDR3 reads CASSPPDSSSEAFF. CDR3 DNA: TGTGCCAGCAGCCCTCCGGACAGCTCGTCTGAAGCTTTCTTT.

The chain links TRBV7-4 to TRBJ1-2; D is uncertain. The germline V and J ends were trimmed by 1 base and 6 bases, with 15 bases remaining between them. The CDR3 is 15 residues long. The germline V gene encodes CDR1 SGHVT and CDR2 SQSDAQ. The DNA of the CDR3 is TGTGCCAGCAGCTTAGGGTCGGGCAGCATAAATGGCTACACCTTC. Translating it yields CASSLGSGSINGYTF.

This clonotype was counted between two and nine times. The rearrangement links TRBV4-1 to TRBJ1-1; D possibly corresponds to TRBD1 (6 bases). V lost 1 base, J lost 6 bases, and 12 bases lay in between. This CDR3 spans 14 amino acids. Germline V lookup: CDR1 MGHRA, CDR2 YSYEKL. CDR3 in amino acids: CASSQGGGGSEAFF. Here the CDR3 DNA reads TGCGCCAGCAGCCAAGGGGGGGGGGGCTCTGAAGCTTTCTTT.

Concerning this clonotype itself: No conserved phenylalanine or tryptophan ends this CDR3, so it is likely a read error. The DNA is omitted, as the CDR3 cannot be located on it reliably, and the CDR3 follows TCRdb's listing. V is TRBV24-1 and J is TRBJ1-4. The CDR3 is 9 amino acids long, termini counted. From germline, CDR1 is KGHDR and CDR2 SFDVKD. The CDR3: CATSDLEGS.

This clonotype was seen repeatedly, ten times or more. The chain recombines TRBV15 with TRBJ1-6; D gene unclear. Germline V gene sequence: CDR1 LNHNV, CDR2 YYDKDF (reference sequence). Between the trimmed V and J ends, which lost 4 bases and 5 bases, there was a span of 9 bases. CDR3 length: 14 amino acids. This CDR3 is CATSKGDDNSPLHF. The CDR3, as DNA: TGTGCCACCAGCAAGGGCGACGATAATTCACCCCTCCACTTT.

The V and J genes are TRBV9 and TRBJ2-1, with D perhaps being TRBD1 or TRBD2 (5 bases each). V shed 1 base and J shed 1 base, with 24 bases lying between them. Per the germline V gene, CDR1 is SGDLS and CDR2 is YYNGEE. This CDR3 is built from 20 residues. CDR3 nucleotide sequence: TGTGCCAGCAGCGTACCCATGGGTTGGGACGGAGCAGAGTCCTACAATGAGCAGTTCTTC. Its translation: CASSVPMGWDGAESYNEQFF. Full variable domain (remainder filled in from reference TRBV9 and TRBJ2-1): DSGVTQTPKHLITATGQRVTLRCSPRSGDLSVYWYQQSLDQGLQFLIQYYNGEERAKGNILERFSAQQFPDLHSELNLSSLELGDSALYFCASSVPMGWDGAESYNEQFFGPGTRLTVL.

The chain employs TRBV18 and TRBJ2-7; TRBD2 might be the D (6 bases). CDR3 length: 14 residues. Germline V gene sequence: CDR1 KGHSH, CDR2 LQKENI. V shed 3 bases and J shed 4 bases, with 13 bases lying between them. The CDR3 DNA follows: TGTGCCAGCTCACCCGACGGGACTGTATACGAGCAGTACTTC. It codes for CASSPDGTVYEQYF.

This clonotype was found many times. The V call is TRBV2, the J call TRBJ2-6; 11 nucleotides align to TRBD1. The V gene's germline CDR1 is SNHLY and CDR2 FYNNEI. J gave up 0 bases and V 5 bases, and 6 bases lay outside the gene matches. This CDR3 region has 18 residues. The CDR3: CASSLMGTGGSGANVLTF. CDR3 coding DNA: TGTGCCAGCAGTCTTATGGGGACAGGGGGCTCTGGGGCCAACGTCCTGACTTTC. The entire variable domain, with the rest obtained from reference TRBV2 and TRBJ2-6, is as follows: EPEVTQTPSHQVTQMGQEVILRCVPISNHLYFYWYRQILGQKVEFLVSFYNNEISEKSEIFDDQFSVERPDGSNFTLKIRSTKLEDSAMYFCASSLMGTGGSGANVLTFGAGSRLTVL.

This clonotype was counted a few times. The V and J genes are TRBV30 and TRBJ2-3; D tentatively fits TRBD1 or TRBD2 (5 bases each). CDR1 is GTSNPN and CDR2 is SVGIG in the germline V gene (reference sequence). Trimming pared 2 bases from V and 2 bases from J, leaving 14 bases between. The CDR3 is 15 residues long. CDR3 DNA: TGTGCCTGGAGTTTCCCTGGGACGGCCACAGATACGCAGTATTTT. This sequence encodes CAWSFPGTATDTQYF.

CDR3 sequence: CASSPPRGMTGELFF. CDR3 bases: TGTGCCAGCTCACCACCAAGGGGAATGACCGGGGAGCTGTTTTTT. The V gene is TRBV18, the J gene TRBJ2-2; D is possibly TRBD1 (5 bases). CDR1 is KGHSH, CDR2 LQKENI, per germline. The CDR3 runs to 15 residues. With 0 bases removed from V and 5 bases from J, the gap between germline ends came to 10 bases.

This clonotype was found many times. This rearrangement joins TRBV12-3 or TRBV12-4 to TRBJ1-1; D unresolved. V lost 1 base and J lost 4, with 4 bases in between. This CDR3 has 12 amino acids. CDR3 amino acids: CASSLGPTEAFF. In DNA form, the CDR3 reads TGTGCCAGCAGTTTAGGGCCCACTGAAGCTTTCTTT.

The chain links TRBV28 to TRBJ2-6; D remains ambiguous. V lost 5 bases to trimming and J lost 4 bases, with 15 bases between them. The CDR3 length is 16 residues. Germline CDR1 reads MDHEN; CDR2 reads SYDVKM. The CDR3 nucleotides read TGTGCCAGCAGTCCTAGAATGTGGTCAGGGGCCAACGTCCTGACTTTC. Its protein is CASSPRMWSGANVLTF.

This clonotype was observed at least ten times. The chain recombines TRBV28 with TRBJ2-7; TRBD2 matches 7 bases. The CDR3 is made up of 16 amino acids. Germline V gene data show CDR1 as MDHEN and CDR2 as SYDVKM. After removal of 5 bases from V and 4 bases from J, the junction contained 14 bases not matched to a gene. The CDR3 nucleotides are TGTGCCAGCAGTCCTCATTGGGGAGGGACGGCGTACGAGCAGTACTTC. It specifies CASSPHWGGTAYEQYF.

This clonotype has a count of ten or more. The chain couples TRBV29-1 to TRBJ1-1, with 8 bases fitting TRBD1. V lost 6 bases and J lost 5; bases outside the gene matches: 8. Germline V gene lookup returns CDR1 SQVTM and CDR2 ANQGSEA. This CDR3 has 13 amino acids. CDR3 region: CSVPQGADTEAFF. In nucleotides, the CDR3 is TGCAGCGTACCCCAGGGGGCGGATACTGAAGCTTTCTTT.

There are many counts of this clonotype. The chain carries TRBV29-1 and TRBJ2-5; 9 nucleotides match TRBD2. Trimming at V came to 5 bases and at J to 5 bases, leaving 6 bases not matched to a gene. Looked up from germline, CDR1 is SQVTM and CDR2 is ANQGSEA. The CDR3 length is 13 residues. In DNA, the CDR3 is TGCAGCGTTATAACTAGCGGGTCTGAGACCCAGTACTTC. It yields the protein CSVITSGSETQYF.

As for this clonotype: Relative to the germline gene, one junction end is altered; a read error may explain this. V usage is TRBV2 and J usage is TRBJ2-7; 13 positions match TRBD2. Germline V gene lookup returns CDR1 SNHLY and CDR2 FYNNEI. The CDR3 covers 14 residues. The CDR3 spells CASKPGLAGTELYF. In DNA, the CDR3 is TGTGCCAGTAAACCGGGACTAGCGGGAACCGAGCTGTACTTC.

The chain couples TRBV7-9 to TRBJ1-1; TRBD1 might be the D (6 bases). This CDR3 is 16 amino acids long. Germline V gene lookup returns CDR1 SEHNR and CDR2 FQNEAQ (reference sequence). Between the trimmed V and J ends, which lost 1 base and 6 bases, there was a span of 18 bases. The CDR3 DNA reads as TGTGCCAGCAGCTTAGGGGGGAGACAGGCCTGGGCTGAAGCTTTCTTT. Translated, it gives CASSLGGRQAWAEAFF.

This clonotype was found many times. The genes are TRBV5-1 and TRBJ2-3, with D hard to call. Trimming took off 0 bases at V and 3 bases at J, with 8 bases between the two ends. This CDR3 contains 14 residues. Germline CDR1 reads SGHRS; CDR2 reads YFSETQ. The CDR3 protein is CASSLDPATDTQYF. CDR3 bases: TGCGCCAGCAGCTTGGACCCAGCGACAGATACGCAGTATTTT. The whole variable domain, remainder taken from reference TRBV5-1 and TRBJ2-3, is KAGVTQTPRYLIKTRGQQVTLSCSPISGHRSVSWYQQTPGQGLQFLFEYFSETQRNKGNFPGRFSGRQFSNSRSEMNVSTLELGDSALYLCASSLDPATDTQYFGPGTRLTVL.

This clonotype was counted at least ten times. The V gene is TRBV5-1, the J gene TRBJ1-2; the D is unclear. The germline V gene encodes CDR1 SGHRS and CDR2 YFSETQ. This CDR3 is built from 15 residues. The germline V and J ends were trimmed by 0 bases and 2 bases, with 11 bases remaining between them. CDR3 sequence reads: CASSLDRLTNYGYTF. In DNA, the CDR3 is TGCGCCAGCAGCTTGGACCGCCTAACCAACTATGGCTACACCTTC.

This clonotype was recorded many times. DNA of the CDR3: TGTGCCAGCAGTCACGGACAGGGGGATGGTGGCTACACCTTC. Residues: CASSHGQGDGGYTF. The chain combines TRBV11-2 with TRBJ1-2; 10 bases are a match to TRBD1. From germline, CDR1 is SGHAT and CDR2 FQNNGV. The V segment lost 6 bases and the J segment 7 bases; nucleotides outside the gene matches: 8. The CDR3 is made up of 14 amino acids.

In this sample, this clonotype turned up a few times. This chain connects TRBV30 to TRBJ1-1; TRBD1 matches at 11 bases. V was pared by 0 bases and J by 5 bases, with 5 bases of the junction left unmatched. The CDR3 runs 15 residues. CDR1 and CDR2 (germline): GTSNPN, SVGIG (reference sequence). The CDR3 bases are TGTGCCTGGAGTGTACCGGGGACAGGGGGAACTGAAGCTTTCTTT. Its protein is CAWSVPGTGGTEAFF.

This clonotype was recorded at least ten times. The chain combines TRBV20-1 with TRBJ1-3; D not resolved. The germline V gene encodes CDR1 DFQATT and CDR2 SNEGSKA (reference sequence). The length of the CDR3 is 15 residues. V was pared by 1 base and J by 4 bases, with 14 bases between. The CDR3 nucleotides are TGCAGTGCTAGAGGCTTACGCAGGTCCGGAAACACCATATATTTT. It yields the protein CSARGLRRSGNTIYF.

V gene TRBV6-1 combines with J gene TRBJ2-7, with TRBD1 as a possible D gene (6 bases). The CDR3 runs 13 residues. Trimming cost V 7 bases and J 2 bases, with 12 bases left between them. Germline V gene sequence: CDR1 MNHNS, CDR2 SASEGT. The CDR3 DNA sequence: TGTGCCAGCAATCCCAGGGGTACCTACGAGCAGTACTTC. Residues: CASNPRGTYEQYF.